The sequence of this T cell receptor (beta chain) was determined in a study of CD8 T cells in ankylosing spondylitis. One entry per CDR3 protein results from TCRdb running MiXCR on the 5' RACE reads. The table shows 210,000 or so distinct CDR3 sequences, with more than 25% occurring only once. Study-level findings and limits: A motif of fewer than ten highly homologous TCR beta variants was seen as apparently characteristic of ankylosing spondylitis blood.

The CDR3 is 15 amino acids. CDR1 is SGHRS and CDR2 is YFSETQ in the germline V gene. V shed 3 bases and J 4 bases; nucleotides not matched to a gene: 8. This clonotype was seen a few times. Its specificity is not known. The chain combines TRBV5-1 with TRBJ2-7; 9 bases align to TRBD1. The TCR comes from a male donor with ankylosing spondylitis or in good health (not recorded which). The sequencing input was blood, either unsorted or a sorted T cell fraction (not recorded which). CDR3 protein: CASSWAGQGVYEQYF. The CDR3 coding sequence is TGCGCCAGCAGCTGGGCGGGACAGGGCGTTTACGAGCAGTACTTC.